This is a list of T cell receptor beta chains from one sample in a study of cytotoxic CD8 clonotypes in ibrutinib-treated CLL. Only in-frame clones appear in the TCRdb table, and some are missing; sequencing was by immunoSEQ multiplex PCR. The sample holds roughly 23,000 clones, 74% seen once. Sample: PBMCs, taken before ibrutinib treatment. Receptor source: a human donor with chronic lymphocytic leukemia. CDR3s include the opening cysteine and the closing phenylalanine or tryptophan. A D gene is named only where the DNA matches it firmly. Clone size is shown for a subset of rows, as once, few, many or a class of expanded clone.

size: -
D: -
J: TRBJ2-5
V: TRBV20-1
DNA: TGCAGTGCTATGTCCCCCGAGACCCAGTACTTC
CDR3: CSAMSPETQYF

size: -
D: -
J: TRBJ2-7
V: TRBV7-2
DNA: TGTGCCAGCAGCTTAGCGGTATGGAAAACCTACGAGCAGTACTTC
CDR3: CASSLAVWKTYEQYF

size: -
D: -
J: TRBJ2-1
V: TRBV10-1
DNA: TGCGCCAGCAGTGAGTCCATGGGGGGCCCCAATTACAATGAGCAGTTCTTC
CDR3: CASSESMGGPNYNEQFF

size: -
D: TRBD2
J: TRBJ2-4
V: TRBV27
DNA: TGTGCCAGCAGCAGATCACTGGGACTAGCGGGAGGAGCCAAAAACATTCAGTACTTC
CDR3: CASSRSLGLAGGAKNIQYF

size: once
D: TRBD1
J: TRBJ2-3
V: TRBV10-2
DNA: TGCGCCAGCAGTACAGGGGGCTATGCAGATACGCAGTATTTT
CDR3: CASSTGGYADTQYF

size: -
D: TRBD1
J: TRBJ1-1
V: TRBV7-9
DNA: TGTGCCAGCAGCTTAAGAGGGTCAGGGGGAGGTACTGAAGCTTTCTTT
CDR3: CASSLRGSGGGTEAFF

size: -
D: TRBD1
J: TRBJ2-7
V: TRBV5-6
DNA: TGTGCCAGCAGCTTTTTTGACAGGGGGTACGAGCAGTACTTC
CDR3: CASSFFDRGYEQYF

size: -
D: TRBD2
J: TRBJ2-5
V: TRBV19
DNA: TGTGCCAGTAGCCCGCTGTTGAACGGGGGGTTAGAGACCCAGTACTTC
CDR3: CASSPLLNGGLETQYF

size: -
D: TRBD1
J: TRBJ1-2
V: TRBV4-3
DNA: TGCGCCAGCAGCCAGGACCCGGCCACAGGGGATGGCTACACCTTC
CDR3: CASSQDPATGDGYTF

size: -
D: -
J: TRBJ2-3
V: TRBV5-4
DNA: TGTGCCAGCAGCACAGGACAGATACACACAGATACGCAGTATTTT
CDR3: CASSTGQIHTDTQYF

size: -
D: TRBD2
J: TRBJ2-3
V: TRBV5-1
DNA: TGCGCCAGCAGCTTAGGACTAGCCGGGGCAGATACGCAGTATTTT
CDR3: CASSLGLAGADTQYF

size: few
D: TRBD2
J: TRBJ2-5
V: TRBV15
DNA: TGTGCCACCAGCACAGGACTAGCGGGAATCCAAGAGACCCAGTACTTC
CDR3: CATSTGLAGIQETQYF

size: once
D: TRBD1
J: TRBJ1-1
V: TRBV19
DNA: TGTGCCAGTAGTAATATAGGACAGGCACCTAGGACTGAAGCTTTCTTT
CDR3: CASSNIGQAPRTEAFF

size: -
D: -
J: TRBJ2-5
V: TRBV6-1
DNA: TGTGCCAGCAGTGAAGGAAAGCGATGGGGTCAAGAGACCCAGTACTTC
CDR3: CASSEGKRWGQETQYF

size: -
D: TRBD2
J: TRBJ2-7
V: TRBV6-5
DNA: TGTGCCAGCCAAGGGACTAGCGCAGGCTACGAGCAGTACTTC
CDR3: CASQGTSAGYEQYF

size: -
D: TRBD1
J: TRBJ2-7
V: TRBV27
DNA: TGTGCCAGCAGTTTAAGGGGACAGGGCACCCTCGAGCAGTACTTC
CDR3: CASSLRGQGTLEQYF

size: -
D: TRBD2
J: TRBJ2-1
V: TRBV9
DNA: TGTGCCAGCAGCCCCCTCCCTACGACTAGCGGAAATGAGCAGTTCTTC
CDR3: CASSPLPTTSGNEQFF

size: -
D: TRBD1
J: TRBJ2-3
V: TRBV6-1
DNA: TGTGCCAGCAGCCAGGGGGCCACAGATACGCAGTATTTT
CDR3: CASSQGATDTQYF

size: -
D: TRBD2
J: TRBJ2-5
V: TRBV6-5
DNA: TGTGCCAGCAGTAACCTAGCGGGCCTGCTGGAGACCCAGTACTTC
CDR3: CASSNLAGLLETQYF

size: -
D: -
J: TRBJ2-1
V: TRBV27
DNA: TGTGCCAGCAGTCCACAAAGTTTGGCCAGGCCCTACAATGAGCAGTTCTTC
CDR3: CASSPQSLARPYNEQFF

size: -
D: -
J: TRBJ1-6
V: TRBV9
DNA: TGTGCCAGCAGCGTAGTTTTAGGTTCACCCCTCCACTTT
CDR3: CASSVVLGSPLHF

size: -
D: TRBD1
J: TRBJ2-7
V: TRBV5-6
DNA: TGTGCCAGCAGCTTGGGCCAGGGGGCCTACGAGCAGTACTTC
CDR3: CASSLGQGAYEQYF

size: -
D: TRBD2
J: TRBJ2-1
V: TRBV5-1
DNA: TGCGCCAGCAGCTCAGGGGGACTAGCGGGAAGGTCCTACAATGAGCAGTTCTTC
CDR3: CASSSGGLAGRSYNEQFF

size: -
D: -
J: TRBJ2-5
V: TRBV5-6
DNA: TGTGCCAGCAGCTTGCTTGGGGCGGGAACCGAGACCCAGTACTTC
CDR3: CASSLLGAGTETQYF

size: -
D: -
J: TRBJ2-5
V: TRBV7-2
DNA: TGTGCCAGCAGCCCACGTCGGGGAGAAAGGGGGGTGGAGACCCAGTACTTC
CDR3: CASSPRRGERGVETQYF

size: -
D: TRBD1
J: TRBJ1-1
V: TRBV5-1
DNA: TGCGCCAGCAGCTTGACTACCGGGACAGCGAACACTGAAGCTTTCTTT
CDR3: CASSLTTGTANTEAFF

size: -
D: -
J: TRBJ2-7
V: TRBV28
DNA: TGTGCCAGCAGTTTGGGGACTCCGGGCGAGCAGTACTTC
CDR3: CASSLGTPGEQYF

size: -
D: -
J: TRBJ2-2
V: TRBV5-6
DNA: TGTGCCAGCAGCTTGGCCGGGTGGGGGCACGGGGAGCTGTTTTTT
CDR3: CASSLAGWGHGELFF

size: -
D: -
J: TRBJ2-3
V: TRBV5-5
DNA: TGTGCCAGCAGCACAGAGGGGGCAGATACGCAGTATTTT
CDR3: CASSTEGADTQYF

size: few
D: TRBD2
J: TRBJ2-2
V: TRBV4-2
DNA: TGTGCCAGCAGCCAAGGTCGAGCGGGAGGGTACACCGGGGAGCTGTTTTTT
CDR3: CASSQGRAGGYTGELFF

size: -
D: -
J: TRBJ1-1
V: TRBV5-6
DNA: TGTGCCAGCAGTTACAGGAGCAACACTGAAGCTTTCTTT
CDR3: CASSYRSNTEAFF

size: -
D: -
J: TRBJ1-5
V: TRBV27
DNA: TGTGCCAGCAGTTCCTCGCCCGCCGGGTGGCCCCAGCATTTT
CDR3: CASSSSPAGWPQHF

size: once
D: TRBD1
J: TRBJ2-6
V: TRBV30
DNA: TGTGCCTGGAGGGGGGACAGGGCTGGGGCCAACGTCCTGACTTTC
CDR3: CAWRGDRAGANVLTF

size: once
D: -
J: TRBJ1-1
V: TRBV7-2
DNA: TGTGCCAGCAGCTCAGGACGGAGCTGGGACACTGAAGCTTTCTTT
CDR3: CASSSGRSWDTEAFF

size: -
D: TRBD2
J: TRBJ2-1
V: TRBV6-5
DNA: TGTGCCAGCAGTTACTGGGGACTAACTAACAATGAGCAGTTCTTC
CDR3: CASSYWGLTNNEQFF

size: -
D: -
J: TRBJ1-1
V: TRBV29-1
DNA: TGCAGCGCCCATGACGAGAACACTGAAGCTTTCTTT
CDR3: CSAHDENTEAFF

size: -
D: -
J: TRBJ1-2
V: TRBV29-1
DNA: TGCAGCGTTGGGGAGCAGGAGTACACCTTC
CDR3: CSVGEQEYTF

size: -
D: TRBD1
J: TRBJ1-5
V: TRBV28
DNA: TGTGCCAGCAGATTGGGACAGGGAGGTCAGCCCCAGCATTTT
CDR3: CASRLGQGGQPQHF

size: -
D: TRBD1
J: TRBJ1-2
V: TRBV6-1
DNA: TGTGCCAGCAGTGCCTCGGGACAGGGGGCGTATGGCTACACCTTC
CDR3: CASSASGQGAYGYTF

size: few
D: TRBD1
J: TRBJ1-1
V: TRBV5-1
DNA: TGCGCCAGCAGCCGGACAGGGCCGGGGATGAACACTGAAGCTTTCTTT
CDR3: CASSRTGPGMNTEAFF

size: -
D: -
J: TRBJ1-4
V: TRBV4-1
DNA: TGCGCCAGCAGCCAAGGCATCCAGGAAAAACTGTTTTTT
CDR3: CASSQGIQEKLFF

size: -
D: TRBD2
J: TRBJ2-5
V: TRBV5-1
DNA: TGCGCCAGCAGCTTGTTTCCTAGCGGGATACAAGAGACCCAGTACTTC
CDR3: CASSLFPSGIQETQYF

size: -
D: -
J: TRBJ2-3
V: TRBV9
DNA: TGTGCCAGCAGCGTAGCGGGAGTGGCGGCGGATACGCAGTATTTT
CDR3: CASSVAGVAADTQYF

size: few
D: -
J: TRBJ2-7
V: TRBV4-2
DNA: TGTGCCAGCAGCCCTGGACCCGGAACCCCCGAGCAGTACTTC
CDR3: CASSPGPGTPEQYF

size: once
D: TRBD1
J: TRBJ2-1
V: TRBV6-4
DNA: TGTGCCAGCAGTGTAGGGGGCGAGGGCTACAATGAGCAGTTCTTC
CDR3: CASSVGGEGYNEQFF

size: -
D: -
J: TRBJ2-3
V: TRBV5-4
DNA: TGTGCCAGCAGCTTGGACCCTCAGGACTTATACACAGATACGCAGTATTTT
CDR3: CASSLDPQDLYTDTQYF

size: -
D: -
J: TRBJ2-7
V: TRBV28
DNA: TGTGCCAGCAGTAGGAGCGGCTACTCCTACGAGCAGTACTTC
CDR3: CASSRSGYSYEQYF

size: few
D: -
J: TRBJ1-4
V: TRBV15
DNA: TGTGCCACCAGCAGAGAATGGAGGATCGCTAATGAAAAACTGTTTTTT
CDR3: CATSREWRIANEKLFF

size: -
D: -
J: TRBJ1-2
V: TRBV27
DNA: TGTGCCAGCAGTTTCGCAGAGACTAACTATGGCTACACCTTC
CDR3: CASSFAETNYGYTF

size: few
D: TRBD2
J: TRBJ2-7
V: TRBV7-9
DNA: TGTGCCAGCAGCAGGACTAGCGGGAGCCCCAACGAGCAGTACTTC
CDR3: CASSRTSGSPNEQYF

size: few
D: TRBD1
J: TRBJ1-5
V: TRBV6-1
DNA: TGTGCCAGCACGTTGGGACAGGTTCGTCAGCCCCAGCATTTT
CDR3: CASTLGQVRQPQHF

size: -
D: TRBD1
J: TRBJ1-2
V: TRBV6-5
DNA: TGTGCCAGCAGAGACGAGACAGGGGGCGAAGGTGGCTACACCTTC
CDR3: CASRDETGGEGGYTF

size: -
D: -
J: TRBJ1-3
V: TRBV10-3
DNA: TGTGCCATCAGTGACCTCAGCCCCTCTGGAAACACCATATATTTT
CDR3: CAISDLSPSGNTIYF

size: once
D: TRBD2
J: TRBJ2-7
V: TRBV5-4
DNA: TGTGCCAGCAGCTTGGTTGGGACGGGGGGCTACGAGCAGTACTTC
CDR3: CASSLVGTGGYEQYF

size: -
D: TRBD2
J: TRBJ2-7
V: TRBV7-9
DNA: TGTGCCAGCAGCTTAGGTCCAGCGGGAGTCCACGAGCAGTACTTC
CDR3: CASSLGPAGVHEQYF